Listed here is a single T cell receptor (beta chain). Its antigen is unknown. No much larger clone exists at a distance of one base, and base qualities are not known. The data originate from a study of OX40 agonist ivuxolimab in advanced cancers. With regard to the full study: Ivuxolimab was a fully human IgG2 agonistic monoclonal antibody targeting the costimulatory receptor OX40 (CD134). Of the roughly 51 dose-escalation patients, hepatocellular carcinoma was present in around 19, melanoma in about 15, renal cell carcinoma in 9 and head and neck cancer in 9. The monotherapy dose-escalation portion (N of about 50 patients) of the phase I ivuxolimab trial is reported in the paper. Patients were allowed to have had prior anti-PD-1, anti-PD-L1 or anti-CTLA-4 therapy, and around 40% of the dose-escalation patients had previously received checkpoint inhibitors. Partial responses were achieved by three dose-escalation patients, of whom one had hepatocellular carcinoma and two had cutaneous melanoma. The purpose of peripheral TCRbeta sequencing was to test whether ivuxolimab changed TCR sequence diversity and led to clonal T-cell expansion. A male proportion of around 83% and a mean age of approximately 55 years, ranging from about 20 to 85, were recorded for the dose-escalation cohort. Intravenous ivuxolimab was administered to patients every 2 weeks at six dose levels: 0.01, 0.1, 0.3, 1.5, 3 and 10 mg/kg. The paper as a whole reports these results and caveats: Which antigens the clonally expanded peripheral T cells were specific for was not determined. In the 0.1-3.0 mg/kg groups, partial responders were among the patients with the lowest normalized peripheral clonal expansion, particularly in CD8+ T cells. At doses of 0.1 to 3.0 mg/kg, clonal expansion of both CD4+ and CD8+ T cells in blood was seen between baseline and week 6. After ivuxolimab, expanded clones were on average more numerous among CD8+ T cells than among CD4+ T cells. Low levels of normalized T-cell clonal expansion were also seen in some patients who did not respond.

CDR1 is given as LGHNA and CDR2 as YSLEER, both from the germline V gene. A distance of 15 bases separates the germline ends of V and J, which lose 0 bases and 0 bases respectively. From cysteine to phenylalanine, the CDR3 is 18 amino acids long. CDR3 DNA only is kept here, 54 bases in frame from base 1. The trial excluded patients who had a history of autoimmune disease or were on systemic immunosuppression. In every dose cohort, peripheral blood was drawn for TCR sequencing at baseline, cycle 4 day 1, and cycle 7 day 1. The samples were drawn from a first-in-human, open-label, multicenter phase I dose-escalation trial of ivuxolimab. The trial enrolled adults with locally advanced or metastatic head and neck squamous cell, hepatocellular, melanoma or renal cell carcinoma. CD4+ and CD8+ T cells were sorted separately from peripheral blood before TCR sequencing. To sequence the TCRbeta CDR3 region, genomic DNA was isolated from the sorted cells. The immunoSEQ Assay was used for sequencing of TCRbeta CDR3 regions. Sourced from immuneACCESS, this table was stored by TCRdb with only in-frame sequences that have V and J called. A share of the clones is absent; for the studies checked, an unresolved V gene accounts for under half, and the remainder has no known explanation. In this sample the table shows around 80,000 clones, about 94% of which occur a single time. Clones ranked in the top ten supply around 20% of the sample.

The TCR comes from an adult with an advanced solid tumor such as melanoma, head and neck, liver or kidney cancer. The rearranged segments are TRBV4-3 and TRBJ1-3; the D gene assignment is ambiguous. Sample: CD4+ or CD8+ T cells sorted from blood, taken in a trial of the OX40 agonist ivuxolimab. For the CDR3, the sequence is CASSQERRNYYSGNTIYF. The sequenced DNA is TGCGCCAGCAGCCAAGAACGACGGAATTATTACTCTGGAAACACCATATATTTT.